These T cell receptor beta chains were read from a single sample in a study of Tregs in tolerant kidney transplant recipients. No antigen has been assigned to these receptors. Sequencing used immunoSEQ multiplex PCR; TCRdb keeps in-frame clones, though not all of them. The table records over 1,400 clones, over 40% of them present only once. Sequencing was carried out using Tregs from blood grown in culture. These TCRs come from a human donor in good health. Each CDR3 is given with its conserved first and last residue. Each record gives: clone size, V gene, D gene, J gene, CDR3 protein, CDR3 DNA. D genes are given only for firm matches. Size is omitted from some rows. Given values are once, few, many or a class for expanded clones.

few	TRBV4-1	TRBD2	TRBJ2-1	CASSPYRWASGSSYNEQFF	TGCGCCAGCAGCCCCTATAGATGGGCTAGCGGCAGCTCCTACAATGAGCAGTTCTTC
-	TRBV29-1	-	TRBJ2-5	CSVGKGGSGETQYF	TGCAGCGTTGGTAAGGGCGGCTCCGGGGAGACCCAGTACTTC
-	TRBV9	-	TRBJ1-1	CASITRVSTCPNTEAFF	TGTGCCAGCATTACCAGGGTCTCTACTTGCCCGAACACTGAAGCTTTCTTT
-	TRBV10-3	-	TRBJ2-7	CAIKSGGDYEQYF	TGTGCCATCAAATCGGGCGGGGACTACGAGCAGTACTTC
medium-sized	TRBV7-2	-	TRBJ2-7	CASSFFGDFSYEQYF	TGTGCCAGCAGCTTTTTCGGGGACTTCTCCTACGAGCAGTACTTC
few	TRBV6-5	-	TRBJ2-2	CAISGIRDTGELFF	TGTGCCATCAGTGGCATACGCGACACCGGGGAGCTGTTTTTT
medium-sized	TRBV5-1	TRBD2	TRBJ2-3	CASSLLEGRGVTDTQYF	TGCGCCAGCAGCCTACTGGAGGGGCGGGGGGTCACAGATACGCAGTATTTT
-	TRBV5-1	-	TRBJ2-5	CASIQGETQYF	TGCGCCAGCATCCAGGGGGAGACCCAGTACTTC
medium-sized	TRBV18	-	TRBJ1-4	CASSPSGEGRRKLFF	TGTGCCAGCTCACCGTCCGGGGAGGGACGAAGAAAACTGTTTTTT
-	TRBV4-3	-	TRBJ2-1	CASSQVGGGSGRRKFF	-
-	TRBV19	-	TRBJ1-5	CASTARGRNQPQHF	TGTGCCAGCACCGCCCGGGGCAGGAATCAGCCCCAGCATTTT
few	TRBV7-2	TRBD1	TRBJ1-6	CASSPTGGTPLHF	TGTGCCAGCAGCCCTACAGGGGGTACACCCCTCCACTTT
medium-sized	TRBV27	TRBD1	TRBJ1-1	CASSLLAGGNTEAFF	TGTGCCAGCAGTTTATTGGCAGGGGGGAACACTGAAGCTTTCTTT
few	TRBV7-9	-	TRBJ1-4	CASSFPRATNEKLFF	TGTGCCAGCAGCTTCCCACGAGCAACTAATGAAAAACTGTTTTTT
-	TRBV5-1	-	TRBJ1-2	CASSLAWVDKGNYGYTF	TGCGCCAGCAGCTTGGCCTGGGTGGACAAGGGGAACTATGGCTACACCTTC
-	TRBV6-6	-	TRBJ2-7	CASSWKGDYEQYF	TGTGCCAGCAGTTGGAAGGGCGACTACGAGCAGTACTTC
-	TRBV10-1	TRBD2	TRBJ2-3	CATLGLVWTSGRGDTQYF	TGCGCCACCTTGGGACTTGTTTGGACTAGCGGGAGAGGGGATACGCAGTATTTT
-	TRBV11-1	TRBD1	TRBJ1-5	CASSSGTGFFQPQHF	TGTGCCAGCAGCTCCGGGACAGGGTTTTTTCAGCCCCAGCATTTT
-	TRBV21-1	-	TRBJ1-3	CASSKPDTGGILSGNTIYF	TGTGCCAGCAGCAAACCGGACACCGGGGGTATCCTCTCTGGAAACACCATATATTTT
-	TRBV5-8	TRBD2	TRBJ2-3	CASSAYIAGPTDTQYF	TGTGCCAGCAGTGCCTATATAGCGGGACCCACAGATACGCAGTATTTT
-	TRBV7-2	-	TRBJ2-3	CASSPPPGHLGTDTQYF	TGTGCCAGCAGCCCCCCCCCGGGACACCTTGGCACAGATACGCAGTATTTT
medium-sized	TRBV6-1	-	TRBJ2-7	CASRGRTGGEQYF	TGTGCCAGCAGAGGGAGGACCGGTGGGGAGCAGTACTTC
-	TRBV30	-	TRBJ2-2	CAWSVGNTGELFF	TGTGCCTGGAGTGTAGGGAACACCGGGGAGCTGTTTTTT
-	TRBV5-2	-	TRBJ2-7	CASSLGEGYEQYF	TGTGCCAGCAGCTTGGGGGAGGGCTACGAGCAGTACTTC
-	TRBV7-6	TRBD1	TRBJ1-6	CASSFGTVNSPLHF	TGTGCCAGCAGCTTCGGGACAGTTAATTCACCCCTCCACTTT
-	TRBV6-9	-	TRBJ2-6	CASSLVVPYDKSGQRLTF	TGTGCCAGCAGTTTAGTCGTGCCTTACGACAAGTCGGGCCAACGTCTGACTTTC
-	TRBV13	-	TRBJ1-3	CASSPMGSGNTIYF	TGTGCCAGCAGCCCCATGGGCTCTGGAAACACCATATATTTT
-	TRBV7-9	-	TRBJ1-2	CASSPRTRTLGGYTF	TGTGCCAGCAGTCCTCGGACGAGAACTCTGGGGGGCTACACCTTC
-	TRBV5-1	-	TRBJ2-1	CASSLFRYREQFF	TGCGCCAGCAGCTTGTTTAGATACCGTGAGCAGTTCTTC
-	TRBV6-4	TRBD2	TRBJ2-3	CASRGKNRGLAGGDTQYF	TGTGCCAGCAGAGGAAAAAACCGGGGACTAGCGGGGGGAGATACGCAGTATTTT
-	TRBV6-1	-	TRBJ1-5	CASRNQGSQPQHF	TGTGCCAGCAGGAATCAGGGGAGTCAGCCCCAGCATTTT
-	TRBV11-1	TRBD1	TRBJ1-6	CASSPTGGTPLHF	TGTGCCAGCAGCCCTACAGGGGGTACACCCCTCCACTTT
-	TRBV9	-	TRBJ1-3	CASSVEAGFFGNTIYF	TGTGCCAGCAGCGTAGAGGCAGGATTCTTCGGAAACACCATATATTTT
-	TRBV5-5	-	TRBJ2-7	CASSRSGTRSYEQYF	TGTGCCAGCAGCCGATCAGGCACAAGGTCCTACGAGCAGTACTTC
-	TRBV10-3	-	TRBJ2-3	CAHSWGAQQADTQYF	TGTGCCCATTCTTGGGGGGCTCAGCAGGCAGATACGCAGTATTTT
medium-sized	TRBV21-1	-	TRBJ2-2	CASSKLQGPTVLDTGELFF	TGTGCCAGCAGCAAACTGCAGGGACCAACGGTACTGGACACCGGGGAGCTGTTTTTT
-	TRBV4-2	TRBD1	TRBJ2-2	CASSFKTHRGTGELFF	TGTGCCAGCAGCTTCAAGACCCACAGGGGAACCGGGGAGCTGTTTTTT
-	TRBV5-6	TRBD1	TRBJ2-2	CASSFKTHRGTGELFF	TGTGCCAGCAGCTTCAAGACCCACAGGGGAACCGGGGAGCTGTTTTTT
-	TRBV7-1	-	TRBJ2-7	CASSPGLVVEQYF	TGTGCCAGCAGCCCAGGGTTGGTCGTCGAGCAGTACTTC
-	TRBV11-1	-	TRBJ2-7	CASSYGHEQYF	TGTGCCAGCAGTTACGGGCACGAGCAGTACTTC
-	TRBV6-6	TRBD1	TRBJ1-5	CASRGQGNQPQHF	TGTGCCAGCAGGGGACAGGGGAATCAGCCCCAGCATTTT
few	TRBV5-4	-	TRBJ2-1	CASSWGDFNEQFF	TGTGCCAGCAGCTGGGGGGACTTCAATGAGCAGTTCTTC
few	TRBV5-1	-	TRBJ2-1	CASSVSSEQFF	TGCGCCAGCAGCGTATCATCTGAGCAGTTCTTC
large	TRBV9	-	TRBJ2-2	CASSARIGSYTGELFF	TGTGCCAGCAGCGCCCGAATCGGCAGCTATACCGGGGAGCTGTTTTTT
medium-sized	TRBV6-6	TRBD2	TRBJ2-5	CASSSPRLAVQETQYF	TGTGCCAGCAGTTCCCCACGACTAGCGGTCCAAGAGACCCAGTACTTC
few	TRBV7-3	TRBD1	TRBJ1-6	CASSFGTVNSPLHF	TGTGCCAGCAGCTTCGGGACAGTTAATTCACCCCTCCACTTT
-	TRBV7-9	-	TRBJ2-7	CASSLGPRVGDEQYF	TGTGCCAGCAGCTTGGGACCGAGAGTGGGCGACGAGCAGTACTTC
-	TRBV21-1	-	TRBJ1-1	CASSKAPQEGGGKMNTEAFF	TGTGCCAGCAGCAAAGCCCCTCAGGAAGGAGGGGGGAAGATGAACACTGAAGCTTTCTTT
-	TRBV10-3	-	TRBJ2-7	CASRKGGPRNGQYEQYF	TGTGCCTCCCGAAAGGGGGGGCCCCGAAACGGACAGTACGAGCAGTACTTC
-	TRBV6-5	-	TRBJ2-7	CASSRSGTRSYEQYF	TGTGCCAGCAGCCGATCAGGCACAAGGTCCTACGAGCAGTACTTC
-	TRBV5-4	-	TRBJ2-7	CASSEGKAHYEQYF	TGTGCCAGCAGCGAGGGCAAAGCCCACTACGAGCAGTACTTC
-	TRBV16	-	TRBJ2-7	CASSQSLSGVEQYF	TGTGCCAGCAGCCAATCGCTGTCAGGGGTCGAGCAGTACTTC
large	TRBV7-2	TRBD2	TRBJ2-3	CASSWTSGSGDTQYF	TGTGCCAGCAGCTGGACTAGCGGGTCAGGAGATACGCAGTATTTT
-	TRBV18	-	TRBJ2-5	CASSQGQETQYF	TGTGCCAGCTCGCAGGGACAAGAGACCCAGTACTTC
-	TRBV6-4	-	TRBJ1-5	CASERQPQHF	TGTGCCAGTGAGCGACAGCCCCAGCATTTT
-	TRBV7-2	-	TRBJ1-5	CASSLVVDHNQPQHF	TGTGCCAGCAGCTTAGTAGTTGACCACAATCAGCCCCAGCATTTT
medium-sized	TRBV7-8	-	TRBJ1-2	CASSPVPWGYTF	TGTGCCAGCAGCCCCGTGCCGTGGGGCTACACCTTC